This TCR beta chain stems from a study of a mutant IDH1 vaccine in newly diagnosed glioma. Study as a whole: The therapy given earlier, which was standard therapy, consisted of radiotherapy, temozolomide, or both, and most of the patients received both.

For this clone: Its matching antigen is unknown.

Profiling relied on immunoSEQ multiplex PCR, and the TCRdb table lists in-frame clones only, not all of them. This table has some 130,000 clones, about 80% appearing once. This sample's time point: week 11, during vaccination. Doses consisted of 300 ug of mutant IDH1 20-mer peptide each, paired with topical imiquimod. New WHO grade 3 or 4 astrocytomas that were IDH1-mutant and ATRX-lost occurred in the donors. The CDR3 is made up of 15 amino acids. V and J are TRBV21-1 and TRBJ2-2; the table's D call of TRBD1 was not tested on the DNA. TRBV21-1 is annotated as a pseudogene. This sequence originates from a man aged 35 to 55 with glioma. Sequencing was performed on PBMCs, taken from a glioma patient whose treatment included an IDH1 peptide vaccine. CDR3 amino acids: CASSNLIHPPGELFF. CDR3 DNA: TGTGCCAGCAGCAACCTTATACATCCTCCCGGGGAGCTGTTTTTT.